The clone carrying this T cell receptor beta chain was counted between two and nine times. Its antigen is as yet unknown. Germline CDR1 and CDR2: SEHNR and FQNEAQ (reference sequence). The CDR3 runs to 12 residues. V was clipped by 3 bases and J by 7 bases, with 9 bases between them. PCR used 60 Vbeta primers and 13 Jbeta primers. The protocol was immunoSEQ multiplex PCR, while the TCRdb copy is restricted to in-frame clones and leaves out a portion. The table records some 130,000 clones, about two thirds of them present only once. The data belong to a study of cytomegalovirus exposure and HLA in healthy donors. Study-level points and caveats: Most sequenced TCRs were rare (though some public TCRs occurred in many donors). There were several of the most significant clusters that appeared linked to common viral pathogens in a later analysis. Previous analysis showed most TCR beta V segments were productive about 87% or about 30% of the time. With later analysis, a missense DCLRE1C variant became linked to TCR beta V- and J-gene trimming.

The sequence was collected from a woman aged 55-70 years in good health and CMV-seropositive. V usage is TRBV7-9 and J usage is TRBJ1-1; unclear D gene. The specimen was PBMCs. In DNA, the CDR3 is TGTGCCAGCAGCTTGGAGGTCGATGAAGCTTTCTTT. Its translation is CASSLEVDEAFF.